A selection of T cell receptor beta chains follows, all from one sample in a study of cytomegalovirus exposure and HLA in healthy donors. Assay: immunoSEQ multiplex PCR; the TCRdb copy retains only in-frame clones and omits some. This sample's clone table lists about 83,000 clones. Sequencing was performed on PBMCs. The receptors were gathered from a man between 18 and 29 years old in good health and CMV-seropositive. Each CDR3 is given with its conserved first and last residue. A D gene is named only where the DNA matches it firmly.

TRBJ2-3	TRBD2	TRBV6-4	TGTGCCAGCACCCGGACTAGCGGGAGCACAGATACGCAGTATTTT	CASTRTSGSTDTQYF
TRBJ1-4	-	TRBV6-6	TGTGCCAGCAGGGACAGCTTTAATGAAAAACTGTTTTTT	CASRDSFNEKLFF
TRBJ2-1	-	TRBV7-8	TGTGCCAGCAGCTTAGTTTTTGCAGGGAACTATGAGCAGTTCTTC	CASSLVFAGNYEQFF
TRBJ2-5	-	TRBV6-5	TGTGCCAGCAGTTACCCGGGGGGCGGACAAGAGACCCAGTACTTC	CASSYPGGGQETQYF
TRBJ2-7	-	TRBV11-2	TGTGCCAGCAGCTTACCGGGGGTGTACGAGCAGTACTTC	CASSLPGVYEQYF
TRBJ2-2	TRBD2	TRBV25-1	TGTGCCAGCAGTGGAGGGACTAGCGGTCTGAACACCGGGGAGCTGTTTTTT	CASSGGTSGLNTGELFF
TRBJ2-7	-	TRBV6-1	TGTGCCAGCAGTGATTCCGACTCACTCTTCGAGCAGTACTTC	CASSDSDSLFEQYF
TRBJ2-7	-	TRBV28	TGTGCCAGCAGTTTAAACGGATGGGGCAGGAACTACGAGCAGTACTTC	CASSLNGWGRNYEQYF
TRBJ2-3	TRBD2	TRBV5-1	TGCGCCAGCAGCTTTGCTAGCGGGGGGGCCGATACGCAGTATTTT	CASSFASGGADTQYF
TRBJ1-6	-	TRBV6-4	TGTGCCAGCAGTCCTGATTCGGAGAATTCACCCCTCCGCTTT	CASSPDSENSPLRF
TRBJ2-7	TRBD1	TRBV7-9	TGTGCCAGCAGCTTTTTCGGGGACAGGGGTTTGGTTGTTGTGAGTGAGCAGTACTTC	CASSFFGDRGLVVVSEQYF
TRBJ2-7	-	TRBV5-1	TGCGCCAGCAGCTTGGGGAGCCCCCCCCTCTACGAGCAGTACTTC	CASSLGSPPLYEQYF
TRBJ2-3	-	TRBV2	TGTGCCACCAAAGAGGACTACTTAGACACAGATACGCAGTATTTT	CATKEDYLDTDTQYF